This record covers a single T cell receptor (beta chain). Its antigen remains unknown. TCRdb's table, derived via immunoSEQ multiplex PCR, lists solely in-frame clones and lacks some. This table has about 82,000 clones, over 85% appearing once. The sample is drawn from a study of cytomegalovirus exposure and HLA in healthy donors. Study-wide points: Clusters of TCRs from the first cohort tended to co-occur in the roughly 120 validation repertoires (as a later analysis found). Whilst most TCR sequences proved rare, a subset of public TCRs occurred across many donors. A few CMV-associated chains were confirmed in vitro to be specific for CMV antigens.

The CDR3 covers 18 residues. Per the germline V gene, CDR1 is SNHLY and CDR2 is FYNNEI. Germline trimming cut 4 bases from V and 2 bases from J; bases unmatched to any gene: 7. The V call is TRBV2, the J call TRBJ2-2; 13 nucleotides align to TRBD2. This sequence originates from a woman in her late teens or twenties in good health and CMV-seronegative. The sequenced material came from PBMCs. CDR3 amino acids: CASSVHRTSGSNTGELFF. CDR3 coding DNA: TGTGCCAGCAGTGTTCACAGGACTAGCGGGAGTAACACCGGGGAGCTGTTTTTT. Full variable domain (missing parts from reference TRBV2 and TRBJ2-2): EPEVTQTPSHQVTQMGQEVILRCVPISNHLYFYWYRQILGQKVEFLVSFYNNEISEKSEIFDDQFSVERPDGSNFTLKIRSTKLEDSAMYFCASSVHRTSGSNTGELFFGEGSRLTVL.